This TCR beta chain was observed in a study of T-cell reconstitution after alpha-beta-depleted transplantation in children. Study outcomes and limitations: The origin of high day-60 TCRbeta diversity in some patients lay in surviving recipient T cells and thymic progenitors. Expanded clones from the graft, numbering several hundred, reportedly supplied alpha-beta T cells about two months after transplant. T-cell counts and diversity at one year post-transplant came mainly from newly produced T cells.

This clonotype was recorded a few times. The target antigen is unknown. The V gene's germline CDR1 is SEHNR and CDR2 FQNEAQ (reference sequence). The CDR3 is 15 residues long. V was pared by 5 bases and J by 7 bases, with 8 bases of the junction left unmatched. Unique molecular identifiers were incorporated into the prepared TCRbeta library. TCRdb itself ran the PCR reads through MiXCR, one entry per CDR3 protein. The table includes 65,000 to 85,000 distinct CDR3 sequences, around 9.9% detected once. This clonotype was sampled from a boy younger than 18 with acute myeloid leukemia, due to receive a stem cell transplant. The specimen was PBMCs, collected before TCRalphabeta/CD19-depleted stem cell transplant. V is TRBV7-9 and J is TRBJ1-1, with 12 positions matching TRBD1. This CDR3 is CASSTWDRGRDEAFF. The CDR3 nucleotides read TGTGCCAGCAGCACCTGGGACAGGGGGCGCGATGAAGCTTTCTTT. Based on the CDR3 plus reference TRBV7-9 and TRBJ1-1, the full variable domain is DTGVSQNPRHKITKRGQNVTFRCDPISEHNRLYWYRQTLGQGPEFLTYFQNEAQLEKSRLLSDRFSAERPKGSFSTLEIQRTEQGDSAMYLCASSTWDRGRDEAFFGQGTRLTVV.